Below, 20 T cell receptor beta chains from the same sample are listed, as sequenced in a study of T cells in tuberculosis. Sequenced by immunoSEQ multiplex PCR; TCRdb stores in-frame clones only, minus some. The table has some 31,000 clones, 80% to 95% seen once. Time point of the sample: new active TB diagnosis, blood taken before or within 7 days of starting treatment. The sample consisted of PBMCs, taken at tuberculosis diagnosis. These receptor sequences come from an adult with tuberculosis.

The chain employs TRBV18 and TRBJ2-2; TRBD1 matches 8 bases. Germline values: CDR1 KGHSH, CDR2 LQKENI. J lost 4 bases, V lost 0 bases, and 7 bases had no gene match. The CDR3 is 17 amino acids. The CDR3 loop is CASSPPDRDWSTGELFF. CDR3 in DNA: TGTGCCAGCTCACCACCGGACAGGGATTGGAGCACCGGGGAGCTGTTTTTT.

The chain carries TRBV27 and TRBJ2-5; 7 bases map to TRBD1. This CDR3 has 15 residues. Germline CDR1 is MNHEY and CDR2 is SMNVEV (reference sequence). Unmatched junction bases numbered 8, after V lost 2 bases and J lost 5 bases. The CDR3 spells CASSLQRGLGETQYF. The CDR3 DNA reads as TGTGCCAGCAGTTTACAGAGGGGGCTAGGGGAGACCCAGTACTTC.

This clone was seen a few times. This chain joins TRBV2 and TRBJ2-1; possible D gene TRBD1, 7 bases. Germline CDR1 SNHLY, CDR2 FYNNEI. The V and J ends lost 6 bases and 7 bases respectively, with 10 bases between them. This CDR3 region has 12 residues. CDR3 nucleotide sequence: TGTGCCAGCAGATCAGGGGGGAATGAGCAGTTCTTC. Translation: CASRSGGNEQFF.

This chain links TRBV7-2 with TRBJ1-1, with D possibly being TRBD1 (6 bases). Germline V CDR1 and CDR2: SGHTA, FQGNSA. The CDR3 spans 15 residues. The ends were cut back, 4 bases at V and 5 bases at J, with 17 bases in the middle. The CDR3 DNA is TGTGCCAGCAGCTCCCTGTTTGGGGGCCGGACTGAAGCTTTCTTT. It yields the protein CASSSLFGGRTEAFF.

This chain links TRBV19 with TRBJ1-1; TRBD1 agrees at 7 bases. CDR1 and CDR2 from the germline V gene are LNHDA and SQIVND (reference sequence). The V gene end was trimmed by 4 bases and the J gene end by 4 bases; junction bases not matched to a gene: 6. The CDR3 contains 14 residues. The CDR3 sequence: CASSNDRDGTEAFF. As DNA, the CDR3 is TGTGCCAGTAGTAATGACAGGGACGGCACTGAAGCTTTCTTT.

About this clone: Possible read error: a much larger clone is one base away. The chain has TRBV2 and TRBJ2-1, with 10 bases aligning to TRBD2. The CDR3 is 15 residues long. Germline CDR1 is SNHLY and CDR2 is FYNNEI. V was clipped by 6 bases and J by 10 bases; unmatched bases: 12. The CDR3 region has the DNA TGTGCCAGCAGGGAACTTAGCGGGGGGTGGGGGGAGCAGTTCTTC. Translated, it gives CASRELSGGWGEQFF.

In nucleotides, the CDR3 is TGCGCCAGCAGCTCGGGGCTAGGACAGGGAGAGACCCAGTACTTC. Translation: CASSSGLGQGETQYF. The chain couples TRBV5-1 to TRBJ2-5; TRBD1 aligns across 8 bases. This CDR3 comprises 15 residues. The V gene's germline CDR1 is SGHRS and CDR2 YFSETQ. V was clipped by 3 bases and J by 4 bases; unmatched bases: 8. Full variable domain (missing parts from reference TRBV5-1 and TRBJ2-5): KAGVTQTPRYLIKTRGQQVTLSCSPISGHRSVSWYQQTPGQGLQFLFEYFSETQRNKGNFPGRFSGRQFSNSRSEMNVSTLELGDSALYLCASSSGLGQGETQYFGPGTRLLVL.

The CDR3 region is CASSPRTGGNYGYTF. The CDR3 nucleotides are TGTGCCAGCAGCCCTCGGACAGGGGGGAACTATGGCTACACCTTC. The chain links TRBV4-2 to TRBJ1-2; 10 bases align to TRBD1. The length of the CDR3 is 15 residues. Germline CDR1 and CDR2: LGHNA and YNFKEQ. V lost 4 bases, J lost 2 bases, and 4 bases stayed unmatched.

The J gene is TRBJ1-1, the V gene TRBV9; D uncertain. Germline loops: CDR1 SGDLS, CDR2 YYNGEE. This CDR3 contains 15 residues. The ends were cut back, 3 bases at V and 2 bases at J, with 14 bases in the middle. CDR3 protein: CASSGGEKGNTEAFF. As DNA, the CDR3 is TGTGCCAGCAGCGGTGGGGAGAAAGGTAACACTGAAGCTTTCTTT.

This chain connects TRBV4-2 to TRBJ2-2; D is possibly TRBD1 (6 bases). The CDR3 has 16 amino acids. Trimming removed 1 base from V and 4 bases from J, with 13 bases in between. CDR1 LGHNA and CDR2 YNFKEQ come from the germline V gene. The CDR3 loop is CASSQGYAGVTGELFF. CDR3 nucleotide sequence: TGTGCCAGCAGCCAAGGCTATGCAGGGGTCACCGGGGAGCTGTTTTTT.

This rearrangement joins TRBV27 to TRBJ2-3; the D is unclear. Trimming left V 2 bases short and J 4 bases short, with 13 bases between. The germline V gene encodes CDR1 MNHEY and CDR2 SMNVEV (reference sequence). This CDR3 contains 15 residues. Written as DNA, the CDR3 is TGTGCCAGCAGTTTAGATCGAGGATATCCAGATACGCAGTATTTT. It encodes CASSLDRGYPDTQYF.

The J gene is TRBJ2-2, the V gene TRBV4-3; 10 nucleotides agree with TRBD1. V dropped 5 bases and J dropped 1; count of bases not matched to a gene: 4. Germline assignment: CDR1 LGHNA and CDR2 YSLEER. This CDR3 has 16 amino acids. CDR3 amino acids: CASSTRTGGNTGELFF. DNA for the CDR3: TGCGCCAGCAGCACCCGGACAGGGGGGAACACCGGGGAGCTGTTTTTT.

The chain employs TRBV4-1 and TRBJ2-7, with D possibly matching TRBD1 (5 bases). Looked up from germline, CDR1 is MGHRA and CDR2 is YSYEKL. V was pared by 4 bases and J by 5 bases, with 18 bases between. The CDR3 spans 15 residues. The CDR3 spells CASSLLGSGFNEQYF. The DNA for the CDR3 is TGCGCCAGCAGCCTCCTCGGATCAGGGTTCAACGAGCAGTACTTC.

V gene TRBV7-2 combines with J gene TRBJ2-1; D may be TRBD1 (5 bases). The V end lost 0 bases, the J end lost 7 bases, and 10 bases lay between the germline ends. The CDR3 has 14 amino acids. Germline V gene sequence: CDR1 SGHTA, CDR2 FQGNSA. The CDR3 region has the DNA TGTGCCAGCAGCTTAGCCCGGCAGGGAAATGAGCAGTTCTTC. Translation gives CASSLARQGNEQFF.

J is TRBJ2-1 and V is TRBV7-8, with a tentative D call TRBD1 (6 bases). V shed 8 bases and J shed 0 bases, with 17 bases lying between them. The CDR3 has 16 residues. Germline V CDR1 and CDR2: SGHVS, FQNEAQ. CDR3 DNA sequence: TGTGCCAGCGTCCCCCGAGGGGGAAGCTCCTACAATGAGCAGTTCTTC. Encoded protein: CASVPRGGSSYNEQFF. The whole variable domain, remainder taken from reference TRBV7-8 and TRBJ2-1, is GAGVSQSPRYKVAKRGQDVALRCDPISGHVSLFWYQQALGQGPEFLTYFQNEAQLDKSGLPSDRFFAERPEGSVSTLKIQRTQQEDSAVYLCASVPRGGSSYNEQFFGPGTRLTVL.

The V and J genes are TRBV6-1 and TRBJ2-3; 9 nucleotides match TRBD1. V dropped 3 bases and J dropped 3; count of bases not matched to a gene: 4. Germline V gene data show CDR1 as MNHNS and CDR2 as SASEGT. This CDR3 is built from 15 residues. CDR3 DNA sequence: TGTGCCAGCAGTGAGGGACAGGGAGTTACAGATACGCAGTATTTT. Translating gives CASSEGQGVTDTQYF.

CDR3: CASFAGTSGGSFNEQFF. The CDR3 region has the DNA TGCGCCAGCTTCGCGGGGACTAGCGGGGGGAGCTTCAATGAGCAGTTCTTC. V is TRBV5-1 and J is TRBJ2-1; TRBD2 matches at 15 bases. The CDR3 covers 17 residues. Per germline, CDR1 SGHRS and CDR2 YFSETQ. V shed 7 bases, J shed 6 bases, and the junction held 11 bases outside the gene matches.

This rearrangement joins TRBV12-5 to TRBJ1-5; D ambiguous. Trimming shortened V by 1 base and J by 0 bases, and 7 bases separated the two germline ends. Germline-derived CDR1 and CDR2 are LGHNT and FRNRAP. CDR3 length: 15 amino acids. The CDR3 DNA sequence: TGTGCTAGTGGTTTGGACAATCTTAGCAATCAGCCCCAGCATTTT. Translation: CASGLDNLSNQPQHF.

CDR3 bases: TGTGCTAGTGGTTTGGTAATAATGGAGACTAATGATCTTGGGTCTGAGCAGTTCTTC. Encoded protein: CASGLVIMETNDLGSEQFF. The rearrangement uses TRBV12-5 and TRBJ2-1, with D tentatively TRBD2 (5 bases). Germline loops: CDR1 LGHNT, CDR2 FRNRAP. V lost 0 bases, J lost 9 bases, and 27 bases lay in between. This CDR3 has 19 residues.

V and J are TRBV5-6 and TRBJ2-1; D remains ambiguous. This CDR3 is 16 amino acids long. The germline V gene has CDR1 SGHDT and CDR2 YYEEEE. Trimming took off 0 bases at V and 5 bases at J, with 15 bases between the two ends. This CDR3 reads CASSLGPGPGNNEQFF. The CDR3 DNA sequence: TGTGCCAGCAGCTTGGGGCCGGGTCCGGGTAACAATGAGCAGTTCTTC.